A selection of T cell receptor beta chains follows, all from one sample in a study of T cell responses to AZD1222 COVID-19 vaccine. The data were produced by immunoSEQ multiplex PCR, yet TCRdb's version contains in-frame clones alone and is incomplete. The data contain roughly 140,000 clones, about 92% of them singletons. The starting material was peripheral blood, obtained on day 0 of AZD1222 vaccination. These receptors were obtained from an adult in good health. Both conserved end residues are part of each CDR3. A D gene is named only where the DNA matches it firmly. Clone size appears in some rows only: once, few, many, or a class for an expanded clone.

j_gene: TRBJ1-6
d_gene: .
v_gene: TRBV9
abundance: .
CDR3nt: TGTGCCAGCAGCGGGGGTTGGACGCTTAATTCACCCCTCCACTTT
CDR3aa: CASSGGWTLNSPLHF

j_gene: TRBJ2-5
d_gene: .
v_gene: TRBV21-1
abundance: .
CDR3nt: TGTGCCAGCAGCAAATTAAAGGTCGAAGGGGTTACTTATCAAGAGACCCAGTACTTC
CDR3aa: CASSKLKVEGVTYQETQYF

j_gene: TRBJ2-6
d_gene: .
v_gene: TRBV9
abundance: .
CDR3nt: TGTGCCAGCAGTCCACAGGGAGCCGGCGTCCTGACTTTC
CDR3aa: CASSPQGAGVLTF

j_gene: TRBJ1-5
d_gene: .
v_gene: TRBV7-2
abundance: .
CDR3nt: TGTGCCAGCAGCTTCGGGACGGCTTATCAGCCCCAGCATTTT
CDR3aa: CASSFGTAYQPQHF

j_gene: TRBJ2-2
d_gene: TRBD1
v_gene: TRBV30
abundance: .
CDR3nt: TGTGCCTGGACGACAGGGGACACCGGGGAGCTGTTTTTT
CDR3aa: CAWTTGDTGELFF

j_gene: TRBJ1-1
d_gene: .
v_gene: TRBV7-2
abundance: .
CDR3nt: TGTGCCAGCAGCTTTTCCGGGGGCGACACTGAAGCTTTCTTT
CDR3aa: CASSFSGGDTEAFF

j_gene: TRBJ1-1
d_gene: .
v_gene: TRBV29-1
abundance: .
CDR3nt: TGCAGCGTTGAAGATCTCAGGATCATGAACACTGAAGCTTTCTTT
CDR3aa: CSVEDLRIMNTEAFF

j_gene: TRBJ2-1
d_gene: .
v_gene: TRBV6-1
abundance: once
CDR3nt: TGTGCCAGCAGTGAACGGGCCCCATACAATGAGCAGTTCTTC
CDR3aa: CASSERAPYNEQFF

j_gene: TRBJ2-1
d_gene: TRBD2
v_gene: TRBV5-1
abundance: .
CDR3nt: TGCGCCAGCACCCCGGGACTAGCGGGCCACAATGAGCAGTTCTTC
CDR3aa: CASTPGLAGHNEQFF

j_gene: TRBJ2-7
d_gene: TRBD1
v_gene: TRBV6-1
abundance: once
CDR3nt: TGTGCCAGCAGTTCCGGGACAGAGCGTACGGTAAAGCAGTACTTC
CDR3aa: CASSSGTERTVKQYF

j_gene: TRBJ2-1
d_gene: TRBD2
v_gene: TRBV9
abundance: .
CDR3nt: TGTGCCAGCAGCCCTGGGGGACTAGCGGGAGTTGAGCAGTTCTTC
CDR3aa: CASSPGGLAGVEQFF

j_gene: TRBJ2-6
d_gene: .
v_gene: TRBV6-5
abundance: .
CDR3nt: TGTGCCAGCAGCTACTCTGGGGCCAACGTCCTGACTTTC
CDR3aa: CASSYSGANVLTF

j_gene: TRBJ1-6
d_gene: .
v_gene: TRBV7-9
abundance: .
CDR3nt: TGTGCCAGCAGCCCGGGGGGAGGGAATTCACCCCTCCACTTT
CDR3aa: CASSPGGGNSPLHF

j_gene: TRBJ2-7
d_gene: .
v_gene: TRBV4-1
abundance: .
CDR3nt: TGCGCCAGCAGCCAAGGAACAGGGCCTACCTACGAGCAGTACTTC
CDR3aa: CASSQGTGPTYEQYF

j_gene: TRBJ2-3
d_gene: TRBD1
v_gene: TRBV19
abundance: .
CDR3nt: TGTGCCAGTAGCGGACAGGGCCATACGCAGTATTTT
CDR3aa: CASSGQGHTQYF

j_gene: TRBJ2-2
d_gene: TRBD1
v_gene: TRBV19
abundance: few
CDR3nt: TGTGCCAGTAGTAAGGGACAGGGTGTGGACACCGGGGAGCTGTTTTTT
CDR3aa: CASSKGQGVDTGELFF

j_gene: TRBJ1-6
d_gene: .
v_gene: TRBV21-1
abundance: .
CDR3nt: TGTGCCAGCAGTCAGCCTGGGACACCCCCTTGGGACTCCTATAATTCACCCCTCCACTTT
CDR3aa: CASSQPGTPPWDSYNSPLHF

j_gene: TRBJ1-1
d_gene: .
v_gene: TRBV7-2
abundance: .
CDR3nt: TGTGCCAGCAGCTTAGGGGAGCTAATGAACACTGAAGCTTTCTTT
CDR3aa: CASSLGELMNTEAFF

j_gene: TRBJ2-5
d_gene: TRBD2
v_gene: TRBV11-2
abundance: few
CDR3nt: TGTGCCAGCAGCTTAGATTACACTAGCGGGTACTCAACTACGGAGACCCAGTACTTC
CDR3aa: CASSLDYTSGYSTTETQYF

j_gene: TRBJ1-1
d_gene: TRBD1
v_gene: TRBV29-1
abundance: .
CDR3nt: TGCAGCGTTGTAAGCAGGGGGACTGAAGCTTTCTTT
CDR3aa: CSVVSRGTEAFF

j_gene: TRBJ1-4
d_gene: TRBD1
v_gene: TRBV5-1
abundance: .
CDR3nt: TGCGCCAGCAGCTTGGGACAGGGGCTAACTAATGAAAAACTGTTTTTT
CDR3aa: CASSLGQGLTNEKLFF

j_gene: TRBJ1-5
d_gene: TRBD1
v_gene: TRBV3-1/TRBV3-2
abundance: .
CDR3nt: TGTGCCAGCAGTCCCGGACAGGGGTTTTATAGCAATCAGCCCCAGCATTTT
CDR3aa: CASSPGQGFYSNQPQHF

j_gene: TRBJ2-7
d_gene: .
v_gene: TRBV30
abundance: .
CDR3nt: TGTGCCTGGAGTGTAGGGCCGAAGAGTAGCGAGCAGTACTTC
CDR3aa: CAWSVGPKSSEQYF